Below are 25 T cell receptor beta chains sequenced from a single sample in a study of T cells in Graves' hyperthyroidism and ophthalmopathy. RNA transcripts were the template for amplifying TCR beta CDR3 regions. HTBI primers were used for first-round RT-PCR of the TCR CDR3. TCRdb redid the calling of the multiplex PCR reads with MiXCR, one entry per CDR3 protein. The table lists 160,000 or so distinct CDR3 sequences, just under 9.5% of them singletons, with about 20% in the top ten. Sequenced input: blood. Receptor source: a young woman with Graves' hyperthyroidism that later progressed to Graves' ophthalmopathy.

This clonotype was detected ten times or more. The V and J genes are TRBV2 and TRBJ2-7; D possibly corresponds to TRBD1 (6 bases). V shed 6 bases and J shed 1 base, with 19 bases lying between them. Germline CDR1 and CDR2: SNHLY and FYNNEI. This CDR3 has 16 residues. The CDR3 spells CASRVLSGAVSYEQYF. As DNA, the CDR3 is TGTGCCAGCAGGGTACTATCAGGGGCGGTATCCTACGAGCAGTACTTC.

This clonotype came up many times. This chain links TRBV27 with TRBJ1-2; D is unresolved. V was trimmed by 6 bases and J by 2 bases, leaving 13 bases between them. This CDR3 contains 14 residues. Germline lookup yields CDR1 MNHEY and CDR2 SMNVEV (reference sequence). As DNA, the CDR3 is TGTGCCAGCAGACCGCTTGGGCTAAACTATGGCTACACCTTC. It yields the protein CASRPLGLNYGYTF.

At least ten counts were recorded for this clonotype. The chain joins TRBV5-4 to TRBJ1-1; tentative D call: TRBD1 (5 bases). This CDR3 is 14 amino acids long. From germline, CDR1 is SGHNT and CDR2 YYREEE (reference sequence). Trimming stripped 4 bases from V and 0 bases from J, with 10 bases between. The CDR3 bases are TGTGCCAGCAGCCCCGGGGGAATGAACACTGAAGCTTTCTTT. Its protein product is CASSPGGMNTEAFF.

This clonotype was counted between two and nine times. The chain combines TRBV7-8 with TRBJ1-5; D is ambiguous. The ends were cut back, 3 bases at V and 0 bases at J, with 6 bases in the middle. Germline assignment: CDR1 SGHVS and CDR2 FQNEAQ. The CDR3 is made up of 14 amino acids. The CDR3 region has the DNA TGTGCCAGCAGCTTGGGGTATAGCAATCAGCCCCAGCATTTT. This translates into CASSLGYSNQPQHF.

This clonotype was recorded many times. V and J are TRBV3-1 and TRBJ1-1; D is perhaps TRBD1 (5 bases). CDR1 is LGHDT and CDR2 is YNNKEL in the germline V gene (reference sequence). V was pared by 7 bases and J by 5 bases, with 8 bases between. CDR3 size: 11 residues. The CDR3 here is CASKRGTEAFF. The CDR3 nucleotides read TGTGCCAGCAAGAGGGGTACTGAAGCTTTCTTT.

V gene TRBV5-6 combines with J gene TRBJ2-3, with D possibly TRBD2 on 5 matching bases. V dropped 0 bases and J dropped 10 bases, with 9 bases sitting between them. Germline lookup yields CDR1 SGHDT and CDR2 YYEEEE. The length of the CDR3 is 12 residues. Here the CDR3 reads CASSLAGRAQYF. In nucleotides, the CDR3 is TGTGCCAGCAGCTTGGCGGGAAGGGCGCAGTATTTT. The full variable domain, in which reference TRBV5-6 and TRBJ2-3 provide the parts outside the CDR3, is DAGVTQSPTHLIKTRGQQVTLRCSPKSGHDTVSWYQQALGQGPQFIFQYYEEEERQRGNFPDRFSGHQFPNYSSELNVNALLLGDSALYLCASSLAGRAQYFGPGTRLTVL.

In its sample, this clonotype was seen many times. This chain connects TRBV20-1 to TRBJ2-4, with 9 bases fitting TRBD2. V was clipped by 0 bases and J by 7 bases; unmatched bases: 4. Germline CDR1 and CDR2: DFQATT and SNEGSKA (reference sequence). The CDR3 runs to 14 residues. The CDR3 DNA is TGCAGTGCTAGAGATTTGCGGGAGGGGAACATTCAGTACTTC. Protein product: CSARDLREGNIQYF.

The V and J genes are TRBV6-4 and TRBJ2-1; 7 nucleotides agree with TRBD2. Germline assignment: CDR1 MRHNA and CDR2 SNTAGT. The J segment lost 14 bases and the V segment lost 0 bases, leaving 7 bases of the junction unmatched. There are 13 residues in the CDR3. The CDR3 is CASSDSALGRKFF. The CDR3 region has the DNA TGTGCCAGCAGTGACTCCGCGCTCGGGAGGAAGTTCTTC.

The chain carries TRBV7-9 and TRBJ1-2; D is unclear. Germline CDR1 SEHNR, CDR2 FQNEAQ (reference sequence). CDR3 size: 15 residues. V was cut by 1 base and J by 3 bases, with 12 bases left in between. In DNA, the CDR3 is TGTGCCAGCAGCTTAGATACTAGGGATTACTATGGCTACACCTTC. Amino acid sequence: CASSLDTRDYYGYTF. Supplemented by reference TRBV7-9 and TRBJ1-2, the full variable domain reads DTGVSQNPRHKITKRGQNVTFRCDPISEHNRLYWYRQTLGQGPEFLTYFQNEAQLEKSRLLSDRFSAERPKGSFSTLEIQRTEQGDSAMYLCASSLDTRDYYGYTFGSGTRLTVV.

Ten or more counts support this clonotype. The chain carries TRBV6-1 and TRBJ2-3; D is possibly TRBD1 (6 bases). Germline CDR1 MNHNS, CDR2 SASEGT. Trimming cost V 2 bases and J 3 bases, with 12 bases left between them. The CDR3 consists of 15 residues. CDR3 in amino acids: CASSESTGRTDTQYF. In DNA form, the CDR3 reads TGTGCCAGCAGTGAATCAACAGGGCGTACAGATACGCAGTATTTT.

This clonotype was picked up many times. The CDR3 bases are TGTGCCAGCAGTGTTCGAGGGGACAGGGTGACTGAAGCTTTCTTT. It encodes CASSVRGDRVTEAFF. The chain combines TRBV2 with TRBJ1-1; 9 bases align to TRBD1. Germline V gene data show CDR1 as SNHLY and CDR2 as FYNNEI. This CDR3 has 15 residues. With 4 bases clipped from V and 5 bases from J, the junction kept 8 bases outside the gene matches.

This clonotype was recorded many times. J is TRBJ2-3 and V is TRBV7-3; possibly TRBD1 or TRBD2 for D (5 bases each). The V end lost 5 bases, the J end lost 4 bases, and 13 bases lay between the germline ends. The CDR3 is made up of 14 amino acids. CDR1 is SGHTA, CDR2 FQGTGA, per germline. CDR3 in amino acids: CASSPGTEADTQYF. The CDR3 DNA is TGTGCCAGCAGCCCTGGGACGGAAGCAGATACGCAGTATTTT.

This clonotype was recorded many times. The chain employs TRBV11-2 and TRBJ2-7; 8 positions match TRBD1. The germline V gene has CDR1 SGHAT and CDR2 FQNNGV. V shed 6 bases, J shed 0 bases, and the junction held 13 bases outside the gene matches. There are 17 residues in the CDR3. In DNA form, the CDR3 reads TGTGCCAGCAGACATCCAGGACAGGGAGAAAGCTCCTACGAGCAGTACTTC. Translation: CASRHPGQGESSYEQYF.

Of note for this clonotype: Germline and junction disagree at one end, which may indicate a read error. The chain links TRBV3-1 to TRBJ1-6; D not certain. The germline gives CDR1 LGHDT, CDR2 YNNKEL (reference sequence). The CDR3 covers 16 residues. The DNA of the CDR3 is TGTGCCAGCAGCCAAGACTTAAAGGTATCAAATTCACCCCCCCACTTT. It specifies CASSQDLKVSNSPPHF.

Only a few counts were recorded for this clonotype. The chain carries TRBV18 and TRBJ1-1, with D hard to call. The CDR3 totals 14 residues. The ends were cut back, 2 bases at V and 1 base at J, with 8 bases in the middle. In germline, CDR1 is KGHSH, CDR2 LQKENI. The CDR3 DNA follows: TGTGCCAGCTCACCATTTCAGGAGAACACTGAAGCTTTCTTT. It yields the protein CASSPFQENTEAFF.

This clonotype was recorded many times. DNA for the CDR3: TGTGCCAGCAGTAACTTGGGACAGGGGGGCTCTGGAAACACCATATATTTT. Amino acid sequence: CASSNLGQGGSGNTIYF. V usage is TRBV2 and J usage is TRBJ1-3; 11 nucleotides agree with TRBD1. CDR3 length: 17 amino acids. V was pared by 5 bases and J by 0 bases, with 6 bases of the junction left unmatched. Germline values: CDR1 SNHLY, CDR2 FYNNEI.

The V and J genes are TRBV19 and TRBJ2-4; D is unclear. Trimming pared 3 bases from V and 0 bases from J, leaving 6 bases between. The germline CDR1 and CDR2 sequences are LNHDA and SQIVND (reference sequence). CDR3 length: 14 residues. The CDR3 is CASSIARAKNIQYF. Written as DNA, the CDR3 is TGTGCCAGTAGTATCGCAAGAGCCAAAAACATTCAGTACTTC.

This clonotype was detected ten times or more. This chain connects TRBV12-3 or TRBV12-4 to TRBJ1-1, with D possibly being TRBD1 (6 bases). V was cut by 6 bases and J by 4 bases, with 9 bases left in between. The CDR3 loop spans 12 amino acids. CDR3 sequence: CASSTGRTEAFF. The DNA for the CDR3 is TGTGCCAGCAGCACAGGGCGCACTGAAGCTTTCTTT.

The sample holds many counts of this clonotype. V and J are TRBV27 and TRBJ2-1, with D unclear. V lost 5 bases and J 4 bases, leaving 12 bases between the germline ends. Germline CDR1 reads MNHEY; CDR2 reads SMNVEV (reference sequence). This CDR3 contains 14 residues. Here the CDR3 reads CASSPQTYYNEQFF. CDR3 DNA sequence: TGTGCCAGCAGTCCCCAGACATATTACAATGAGCAGTTCTTC.

This clonotype was counted between two and nine times. Germline and junction disagree at one end, which may indicate a read error. The chain is built from TRBV30 and TRBJ1-5; no clear D gene. The germline gives CDR1 GTSNPN, CDR2 SVGIG (reference sequence). The CDR3 is 15 amino acids. This CDR3 is CGWSLESTSNQPQHF. CDR3 sequence (DNA): TGTGGCTGGAGTTTAGAGTCGACTAGCAATCAGCCCCAGCATTTT.

This clonotype was recorded many times. The chain combines TRBV2 with TRBJ2-5, with 8 bases aligning to TRBD1. The V and J ends lost 6 bases and 12 bases, in that order; junction bases with no gene match: 9. Germline V gene sequence: CDR1 SNHLY, CDR2 FYNNEI. The CDR3 totals 12 residues. The CDR3 here is CASRLGGQVEYF. The CDR3 DNA follows: TGTGCCAGCAGACTTGGGGGACAGGTGGAGTACTTC. Together with reference TRBV2 and TRBJ2-5, the CDR3 gives the full variable domain: EPEVTQTPSHQVTQMGQEVILRCVPISNHLYFYWYRQILGQKVEFLVSFYNNEISEKSEIFDDQFSVERPDGSNFTLKIRSTKLEDSAMYFCASRLGGQVEYFGPGTRLLVL.

This chain connects TRBV4-2 to TRBJ2-1; D not certain. Trimming took off 0 bases at V and 8 bases at J, with 8 bases between the two ends. Germline assignment: CDR1 LGHNA and CDR2 YNFKEQ. The CDR3 sequence is 13 residues long. In DNA form, the CDR3 reads TGTGCCAGCAGCCAAGATTTTCCGGATGAGCAGTTCTTC. Translation: CASSQDFPDEQFF.

This clonotype was seen at least ten times. The V call is TRBV28, the J call TRBJ2-1; weak D call: TRBD1 (5 bases). Per the germline V gene, CDR1 is MDHEN and CDR2 is SYDVKM. Trimming took 2 bases from V and 7 from J, leaving 9 bases between them. There are 13 residues in the CDR3. CDR3: CASSLQGWNEQFF. In DNA form, the CDR3 reads TGTGCCAGCAGTTTACAGGGCTGGAATGAGCAGTTCTTC.

In nucleotides, the CDR3 is TGTGCCATCAGTGATGGAGGGTTCGGGGAGCTGTTTTTT. Its translation: CAISDGGFGELFF. V gene TRBV10-3 combines with J gene TRBJ2-2; D may be TRBD2 (6 bases). The CDR3 totals 13 residues. The V and J ends lost 3 bases and 7 bases respectively, with 9 bases between them. In germline, CDR1 is ENHRY, CDR2 SYGVKD.

There are many counts of this clonotype. DNA for the CDR3: TGCAGCGGACTAGCGATTCGGAATGAGCAGTTCTTC. Translated: CSGLAIRNEQFF. V is TRBV29-1 and J is TRBJ2-1, with TRBD2 matching 8 bases. Per germline, CDR1 SQVTM and CDR2 ANQGSEA. Trimming took 7 bases from V and 7 from J; bases not matched to a gene: 6. The CDR3 is 12 amino acids.